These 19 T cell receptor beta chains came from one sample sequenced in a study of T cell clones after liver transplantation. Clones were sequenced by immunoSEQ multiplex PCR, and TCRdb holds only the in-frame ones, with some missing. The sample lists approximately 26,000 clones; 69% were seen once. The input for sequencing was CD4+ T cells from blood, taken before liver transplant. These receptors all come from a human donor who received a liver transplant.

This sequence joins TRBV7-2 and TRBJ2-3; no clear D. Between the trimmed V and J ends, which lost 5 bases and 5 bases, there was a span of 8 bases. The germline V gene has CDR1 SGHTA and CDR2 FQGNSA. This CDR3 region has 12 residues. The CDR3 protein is CASSPLRDTQYF. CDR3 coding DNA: TGTGCCAGCAGCCCGTTGAGAGATACGCAGTATTTT.

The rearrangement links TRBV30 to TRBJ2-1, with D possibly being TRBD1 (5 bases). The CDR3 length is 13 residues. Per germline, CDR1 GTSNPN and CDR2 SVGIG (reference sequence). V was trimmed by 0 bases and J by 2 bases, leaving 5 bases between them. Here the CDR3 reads CAWSVQAYNEQFF. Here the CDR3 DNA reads TGTGCCTGGAGTGTACAGGCCTACAATGAGCAGTTCTTC.

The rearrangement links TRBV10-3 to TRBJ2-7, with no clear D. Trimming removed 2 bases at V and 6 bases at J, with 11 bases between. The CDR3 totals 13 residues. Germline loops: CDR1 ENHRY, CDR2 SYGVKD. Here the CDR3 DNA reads TGTGCCATCAGTGAGGCCCGTTGGGGCGAGCAGTACGTC. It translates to CAISEARWGEQYV.

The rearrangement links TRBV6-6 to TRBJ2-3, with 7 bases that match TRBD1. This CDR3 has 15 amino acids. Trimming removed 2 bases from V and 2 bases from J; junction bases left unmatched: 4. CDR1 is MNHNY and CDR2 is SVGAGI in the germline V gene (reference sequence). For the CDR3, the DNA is TGTGCCAGCAGTTACCAGGGACAGAACACAGATACGCAGTATTTT. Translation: CASSYQGQNTDTQYF.

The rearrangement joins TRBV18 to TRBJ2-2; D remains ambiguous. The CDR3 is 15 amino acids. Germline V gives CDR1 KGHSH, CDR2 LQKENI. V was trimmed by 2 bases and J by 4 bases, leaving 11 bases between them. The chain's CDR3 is CASSPATRPTGELFF. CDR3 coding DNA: TGTGCCAGCTCACCAGCTACCCGTCCCACCGGGGAGCTGTTTTTT.

CDR3 DNA: TGTGCCAGCAGCTTACCTTCTGGTTGGGCCAATGAGCAGTTCTTC. This codes for CASSLPSGWANEQFF. The rearrangement links TRBV7-9 to TRBJ2-1; D is unresolved. V lost 2 bases and J 6 bases, leaving 14 bases between the germline ends. CDR1 is SEHNR and CDR2 is FQNEAQ in the germline V gene (reference sequence). The CDR3 length is 15 residues.

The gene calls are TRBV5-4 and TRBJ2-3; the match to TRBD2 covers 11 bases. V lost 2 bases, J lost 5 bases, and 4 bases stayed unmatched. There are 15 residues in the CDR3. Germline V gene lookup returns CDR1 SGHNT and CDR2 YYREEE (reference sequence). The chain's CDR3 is CASSFSGGAIDTQYF. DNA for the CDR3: TGTGCCAGCAGCTTTAGCGGGGGGGCGATAGATACGCAGTATTTT.

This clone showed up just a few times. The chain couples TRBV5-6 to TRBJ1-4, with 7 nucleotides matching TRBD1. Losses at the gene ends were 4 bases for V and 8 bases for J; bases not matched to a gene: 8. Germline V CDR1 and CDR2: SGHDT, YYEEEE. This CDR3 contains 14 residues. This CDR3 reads CASSTTGRTEKLFF. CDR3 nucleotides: TGTGCCAGCAGCACGACAGGGAGGACGGAAAAACTGTTTTTT.

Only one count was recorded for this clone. The CDR3 reads CASSLVLSGANVLTF. The CDR3 coding sequence is TGTGCCAGCAGCTTGGTCCTCTCTGGGGCCAACGTCCTGACTTTC. The chain joins TRBV5-8 to TRBJ2-6; D is ambiguous. The V gene's germline CDR1 is SGHTS and CDR2 YDEGEE. The germline V and J ends were trimmed by 0 bases and 0 bases, with 4 bases remaining between them. The CDR3 is 15 amino acids.

The CDR3 nucleotides are TGTGCCAGCAGTACGGGACAGGTTTGGTATGGCTACACCTTC. Its translation: CASSTGQVWYGYTF. This chain uses TRBV28 with TRBJ1-2, with 8 bases matching TRBD1. There are 14 residues in the CDR3. The junction had 7 bases not matched to a gene; V was cut back by 5 bases and J by 5 bases. Germline V lookup: CDR1 MDHEN, CDR2 SYDVKM.

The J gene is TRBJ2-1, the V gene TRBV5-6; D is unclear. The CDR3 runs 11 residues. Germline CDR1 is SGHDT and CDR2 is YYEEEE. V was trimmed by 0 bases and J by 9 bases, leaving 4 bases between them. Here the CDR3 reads CASSLGSEQFF. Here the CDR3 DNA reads TGTGCCAGCAGCTTGGGGTCTGAGCAGTTCTTC.

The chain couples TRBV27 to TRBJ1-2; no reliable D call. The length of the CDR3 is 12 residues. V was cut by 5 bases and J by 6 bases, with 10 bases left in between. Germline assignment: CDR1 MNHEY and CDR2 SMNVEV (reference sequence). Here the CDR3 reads CASSPQGDGYTF. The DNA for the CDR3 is TGTGCCAGCAGTCCTCAAGGTGATGGCTACACCTTC.

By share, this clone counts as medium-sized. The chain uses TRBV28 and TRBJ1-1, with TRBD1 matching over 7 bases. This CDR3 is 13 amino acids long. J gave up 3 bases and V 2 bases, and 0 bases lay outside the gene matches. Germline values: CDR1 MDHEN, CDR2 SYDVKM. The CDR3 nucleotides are TGTGCCAGCAGTTTAGGACAGGACACTGAAGCTTTCTTT. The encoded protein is CASSLGQDTEAFF.

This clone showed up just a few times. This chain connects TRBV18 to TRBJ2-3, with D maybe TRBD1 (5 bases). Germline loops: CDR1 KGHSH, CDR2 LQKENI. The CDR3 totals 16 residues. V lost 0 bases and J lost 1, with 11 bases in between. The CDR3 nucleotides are TGTGCCAGCTCACCACCTCAGGGAAGGGGCACAGATACGCAGTATTTT. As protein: CASSPPQGRGTDTQYF.

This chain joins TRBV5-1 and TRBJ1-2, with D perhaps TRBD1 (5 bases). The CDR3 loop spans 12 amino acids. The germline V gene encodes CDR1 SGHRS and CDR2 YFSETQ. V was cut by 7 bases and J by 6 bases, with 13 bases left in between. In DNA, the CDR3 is TGCGCCAGCGGGGGTCCAGAGGATGGCTACACCTTC. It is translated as CASGGPEDGYTF.

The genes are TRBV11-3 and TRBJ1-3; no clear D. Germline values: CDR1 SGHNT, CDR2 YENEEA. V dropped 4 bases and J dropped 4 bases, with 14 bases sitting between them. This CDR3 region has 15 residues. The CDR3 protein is CASSYGFASGNTIYF. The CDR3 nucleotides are TGTGCCAGCAGCTACGGGTTCGCATCCGGAAACACCATATATTTT.

CDR3 protein: CASLIGRRKKGELEQYF. The CDR3 nucleotides read TGTGCCAGCTTAATCGGGAGGAGGAAGAAGGGGGAACTCGAGCAGTACTTC. The chain has TRBV2 and TRBJ2-5; possible D gene TRBD2, 7 bases. The DNA end favors TRBJ2-7, so the J call may be wrong. CDR1 and CDR2 (germline): SNHLY, FYNNEI. The CDR3 is 17 residues long.

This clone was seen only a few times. The DNA of the CDR3 is TGTGCCAGCAGCCTGGCAGGGTCTTGGGGCTACACCTTC. It specifies CASSLAGSWGYTF. The V and J genes are TRBV5-6 and TRBJ1-2; tentative D call: TRBD1 (5 bases). V gave up 4 bases and J gave up 8 bases, with 15 bases separating them. The germline CDR1 and CDR2 sequences are SGHDT and YYEEEE. This CDR3 has 13 residues.

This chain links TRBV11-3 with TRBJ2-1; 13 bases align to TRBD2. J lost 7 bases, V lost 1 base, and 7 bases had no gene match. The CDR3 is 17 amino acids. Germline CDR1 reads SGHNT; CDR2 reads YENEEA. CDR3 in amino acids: CASSLASWTSGSNEQFF. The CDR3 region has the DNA TGTGCCAGCAGCTTAGCATCTTGGACTAGCGGGAGTAATGAGCAGTTCTTC.